This T cell receptor (beta chain) was obtained from a study of beta chain features in type 1 diabetes. General study results and limits: TCRB CDR3 length was moderately but significantly reduced in all four CD4+ subsets of Type 1 diabetes patients.

Expressed TCRB transcripts were sequenced because the isolated RNA had all been reverse transcribed beforehand. Assay: immunoSEQ multiplex PCR; the TCRdb copy retains only in-frame clones and omits some. The sample includes some 640,000 clones, roughly 13% of them seen just once. In this sample, this clone turned up a few times. Its antigen is as yet unknown. Germline CDR1 SEHNR, CDR2 FQNEAQ (reference sequence). CDR3 length equals 12 residues. J gave up 9 bases and V 1 base, and 3 bases lay outside the gene matches. The sequencing sample was made of naive CD4+ T cells from blood. This chain links TRBV7-9 with TRBJ2-7; the match to TRBD1 covers 7 bases. The clonotype comes from a man between 18 and 35 years old with type 1 diabetes. Here the CDR3 reads CASSLGDSWQYF. The CDR3 DNA is TGTGCCAGCAGCTTAGGGGACAGCTGGCAGTACTTC.